The T cell receptor (beta chain) under discussion was sequenced for a study of blood T cell repertoires in COVID-19. Unmatched junction bases numbered 2, after V lost 7 bases and J lost 10 bases. Germline CDR1 MNHEY, CDR2 SMNVEV (reference sequence). The CDR3 totals 12 residues. This clone was detected only a few times. Clones were sequenced by immunoSEQ multiplex PCR, and TCRdb holds only the in-frame ones, with some missing. This sample carries just under 65,000 clones, around 82% of them seen once, and the ten largest clones take 14%. The sequencing input was peripheral blood. The rearrangement links TRBV27 to TRBJ1-6; 9 bases fit TRBD1. The receptor comes from a man aged 55 to 70 with COVID-19, enrolled during active disease. CDR3 protein: CASNTGGSPLHF. CDR3 nucleotide sequence: TGTGCCAGCAATACAGGGGGCTCACCCCTCCACTTT.